A single sample is the source of the 30 T cell receptor beta chains below, sequenced in a study of T cell responses to AZD1222 COVID-19 vaccine. The assay was immunoSEQ multiplex PCR, and TCRdb's table has in-frame clones only and misses some. Counted here are more than 95,000 clones, roughly 91% occurring once; the ten biggest clones make up about 9.1%. The sample consisted of peripheral blood, taken on day 0 of AZD1222 vaccination. All receptors come from an adult in good health.

The chain couples TRBV3-1 (or the pseudogene TRBV3-2) to TRBJ2-1, with D perhaps given as TRBD1 or TRBD2 (5 bases each). Between the trimmed V and J ends, which lost 4 bases and 2 bases, there was a span of 6 bases. The CDR3 is 13 residues long. Germline values: CDR1 LGHDT, CDR2 YNNKEL (reference sequence). CDR3 nucleotide sequence: TGTGCCAGCAGCCGGGGGACCTACAATGAGCAGTTCTTC. Encoded protein: CASSRGTYNEQFF.

This clone was found once. The chain has TRBV5-1 and TRBJ1-4, with 8 bases that match TRBD1. CDR1 and CDR2 from the germline V gene are SGHRS and YFSETQ. The CDR3 covers 14 residues. With V trimmed by 2 bases and J by 7 bases, 4 bases remained unmatched. The CDR3 region is CASSFTGGGEKLFF. The CDR3 bases are TGCGCCAGCAGCTTCACAGGGGGTGGTGAAAAACTGTTTTTT.

The rearrangement links TRBV5-1 to TRBJ1-1; no clear D gene. Germline CDR1 reads SGHRS; CDR2 reads YFSETQ. V dropped 4 bases and J dropped 1 base, with 8 bases sitting between them. The CDR3 totals 13 residues. CDR3 bases: TGCGCCAGCAGCCCAGCAACGAACACTGAAGCTTTCTTT. As protein: CASSPATNTEAFF. Looking up the rest from reference TRBV5-1 and TRBJ1-1 gives the full variable domain: KAGVTQTPRYLIKTRGQQVTLSCSPISGHRSVSWYQQTPGQGLQFLFEYFSETQRNKGNFPGRFSGRQFSNSRSEMNVSTLELGDSALYLCASSPATNTEAFFGQGTRLTVV.

V and J are TRBV5-1 and TRBJ1-1; 8 nucleotides align to TRBD1. Germline V CDR1 and CDR2: SGHRS, YFSETQ. This CDR3 spans 15 amino acids. V gave up 5 bases and J gave up 2 bases; unmatched junction bases: 8. The CDR3 DNA reads as TGCGCCAGCAGGACGACAGGGGAAATTAACACTGAAGCTTTCTTT. It is translated as CASRTTGEINTEAFF.

The genes are TRBV3-1 (or the pseudogene TRBV3-2) and TRBJ2-5; 11 positions match TRBD2. Germline CDR1 reads LGHDT; CDR2 reads YNNKEL (reference sequence). The V gene end was trimmed by 1 base and the J gene end by 1 base; junction bases not matched to a gene: 5. This CDR3 contains 17 residues. The CDR3 spells CASSQGLAGGTQETQYF. As DNA, the CDR3 is TGTGCCAGCAGCCAAGGGCTAGCGGGAGGAACCCAAGAGACCCAGTACTTC.

This clone was found once. The CDR3 sequence: CASSSRQGTNSYEQYF. CDR3 sequence (DNA): TGTGCCAGCAGCTCGCGCCAGGGGACTAACTCCTACGAGCAGTACTTC. The chain joins TRBV3-1 (or the pseudogene TRBV3-2) to TRBJ2-7; tentative D call: TRBD2 (7 bases). Trimming stripped 5 bases from V and 0 bases from J, with 17 bases between. The CDR3 runs 16 residues. From germline, CDR1 is LGHDT and CDR2 YNNKEL (reference sequence).

Comment on this clone: At the DNA level, this CDR3 is encoded by other sequences in the same sample as well. This chain links TRBV18 with TRBJ1-5, with D uncertain. V lost 2 bases to trimming and J lost 1 base, with 3 bases between them. The CDR3 spans 13 residues. CDR1 KGHSH and CDR2 LQKENI come from the germline V gene. The DNA of the CDR3 is TGTGCCAGCTCACCAGACAGCAATCAGCCCCAGCATTTT. The encoded protein is CASSPDSNQPQHF.

The genes are TRBV19 and TRBJ1-5; D gene uncertain. CDR3 size: 17 residues. Trimming cost V 3 bases and J 3 bases, with 18 bases left between them. Per the germline V gene, CDR1 is LNHDA and CDR2 is SQIVND (reference sequence). Here the CDR3 reads CASSMGSRRVFNQPQHF. CDR3 in DNA: TGTGCCAGTAGTATGGGGAGCCGACGGGTCTTCAATCAGCCCCAGCATTTT.

The genes are TRBV3-1 (or the pseudogene TRBV3-2) and TRBJ1-5, with D tentatively TRBD1 (5 bases). The CDR3 extends over 12 amino acids. The V end was cut by 1 base, the J end by 9 bases, with 7 bases between. Germline lookup yields CDR1 LGHDT and CDR2 YNNKEL (reference sequence). The CDR3 here is CASSQGGTPQHF. For the CDR3, the DNA is TGTGCCAGCAGCCAAGGAGGGACGCCCCAGCATTTT.

The V gene is TRBV3-1 (or the pseudogene TRBV3-2), the J gene TRBJ1-5; 9 bases align to TRBD1. From germline, CDR1 is LGHDT and CDR2 YNNKEL (reference sequence). J was trimmed by 7 bases and V by 3 bases; bases with no gene match: 4. The CDR3 extends over 14 amino acids. The CDR3 loop is CASSQVTGGQPQHF. The DNA of the CDR3 is TGTGCCAGCAGCCAGGTGACAGGGGGACAGCCCCAGCATTTT.

The chain combines TRBV7-9 with TRBJ2-1; maybe TRBD2 (6 bases). The CDR3 is 13 residues long. The germline CDR1 and CDR2 sequences are SEHNR and FQNEAQ (reference sequence). Trimming removed 5 bases at V and 7 bases at J, with 12 bases between. DNA of the CDR3: TGTGCCAGCAGCCCTGGAGGGAGGAATGAGCAGTTCTTC. This encodes CASSPGGRNEQFF.

The DNA of the CDR3 is TGTGCCAGCTCACCCGGGACAGCATACAATGAGCAGTTCTTC. Protein product: CASSPGTAYNEQFF. The J gene is TRBJ2-1, the V gene TRBV18; 7 nucleotides line up with TRBD1. Trimming at V came to 3 bases and at J to 4 bases, leaving 3 bases not matched to a gene. CDR1 KGHSH and CDR2 LQKENI come from the germline V gene. The CDR3 contains 14 residues.

V is TRBV28 and J is TRBJ1-5, with D perhaps matching TRBD1 (6 bases). Germline lookup yields CDR1 MDHEN and CDR2 SYDVKM. CDR3 length equals 17 residues. Trimming left V 6 bases short and J 1 base short, with 19 bases between. The DNA of the CDR3 is TGTGCCAGCAGAAACTCCAGGGGCGCGGGGAGCAATCAGCCCCAGCATTTT. It encodes CASRNSRGAGSNQPQHF.

This chain links TRBV27 with TRBJ2-5; D not certain. The CDR3 consists of 12 residues. In germline, CDR1 is MNHEY, CDR2 SMNVEV (reference sequence). V lost 8 bases and J lost 7, with 14 bases in between. The CDR3 DNA reads TGTGCCAGCGGGAAGCCCCTGGGGACCCAGTACTTC. This encodes CASGKPLGTQYF.

The count of this clone is one. The chain carries TRBV7-9 and TRBJ2-1; TRBD2 matches 11 bases. The germline gives CDR1 SEHNR, CDR2 FQNEAQ (reference sequence). Trimming at V came to 4 bases and at J to 12 bases, leaving 14 bases not matched to a gene. This CDR3 has 16 amino acids. CDR3 sequence: CASSSGSGRAVKRQFF. DNA for the CDR3: TGTGCCAGCAGCTCAGGTAGCGGGAGGGCAGTCAAAAGGCAGTTCTTC. The variable domain in full, completed from reference TRBV7-9 and TRBJ2-1, reads DTGVSQNPRHKITKRGQNVTFRCDPISEHNRLYWYRQTLGQGPEFLTYFQNEAQLEKSRLLSDRFSAERPKGSFSTLEIQRTEQGDSAMYLCASSSGSGRAVKRQFFGPGTRLTVL.

The chain employs TRBV9 and TRBJ1-5, with a tentative D call TRBD1 (5 bases). The CDR3 loop spans 18 amino acids. Germline CDR1 is SGDLS and CDR2 is YYNGEE. V shed 0 bases and J shed 0 bases, with 16 bases lying between them. In DNA form, the CDR3 reads TGTGCCAGCAGCGTAGGGCCGGGGGGGAGTAATAGCAATCAGCCCCAGCATTTT. Translating gives CASSVGPGGSNSNQPQHF.

J is TRBJ2-1 and V is TRBV6-1, with TRBD1 identical over 8 bases. Per the germline V gene, CDR1 is MNHNS and CDR2 is SASEGT. V gave up 2 bases and J gave up 7 bases; unmatched junction bases: 7. The CDR3 loop spans 15 amino acids. CDR3 region: CASSERRGQRNEQFF. CDR3 in DNA: TGTGCCAGCAGTGAACGCAGGGGGCAGAGGAATGAGCAGTTCTTC.

The V call is TRBV9, the J call TRBJ2-1, with a weak D call TRBD2 (6 bases). The CDR3 runs 16 residues. Per the germline V gene, CDR1 is SGDLS and CDR2 is YYNGEE. Trimming took off 0 bases at V and 5 bases at J, with 15 bases between the two ends. The CDR3 spells CASSVAGASSNNEQFF. The CDR3 nucleotides are TGTGCCAGCAGCGTAGCGGGAGCCTCCAGTAACAATGAGCAGTTCTTC.

This chain links TRBV28 with TRBJ1-3, with D perhaps TRBD1 (5 bases). Germline CDR1 and CDR2: MDHEN and SYDVKM. V lost 6 bases to trimming and J lost 0 bases, with 12 bases between them. There are 15 residues in the CDR3. CDR3 amino acids: CASSPGTASGNTIYF. DNA for the CDR3: TGTGCCAGCAGCCCCGGGACGGCCTCTGGAAACACCATATATTTT.

The V and J genes are TRBV19 and TRBJ1-1; D perhaps matches TRBD1 (6 bases). CDR3 length equals 13 residues. V shed 6 bases and J shed 5 bases, with 13 bases lying between them. Germline-derived CDR1 and CDR2 are LNHDA and SQIVND (reference sequence). The CDR3 DNA reads as TGTGCCAGTAGCCCCCAGGGGCGGACTGAAGCTTTCTTT. Protein product: CASSPQGRTEAFF.

The J gene is TRBJ1-4, the V gene TRBV18; D gene unclear. Germline V gene data show CDR1 as KGHSH and CDR2 as LQKENI. The CDR3 has 13 residues. Trimming left V 3 bases short and J 7 bases short, with 9 bases between. CDR3: CASSPDMTEKLFF. The CDR3 region has the DNA TGTGCCAGCTCACCTGACATGACTGAAAAACTGTTTTTT.

The J gene is TRBJ2-1, the V gene TRBV6-5; TRBD2 aligns across 15 bases. The germline V gene has CDR1 MNHEY and CDR2 SVGAGI. CDR3 size: 15 residues. Germline trimming cut 6 bases from V and 7 bases from J; bases unmatched to any gene: 4. CDR3 residues: CASRAGTSGGNEQFF. CDR3 sequence (DNA): TGTGCCAGCAGGGCTGGGACTAGCGGGGGGAATGAGCAGTTCTTC.

CDR3 sequence: CASSLSGLGDGYTF. In DNA form, the CDR3 reads TGCGCCAGCAGCTTGTCAGGGTTAGGCGATGGCTACACCTTC. V gene TRBV5-1 combines with J gene TRBJ1-2; D may be TRBD1 (5 bases). The germline gives CDR1 SGHRS, CDR2 YFSETQ. This CDR3 has 14 residues. Trimming took 1 base from V and 6 from J, leaving 13 bases between them. The variable domain in full, completed from reference TRBV5-1 and TRBJ1-2, reads KAGVTQTPRYLIKTRGQQVTLSCSPISGHRSVSWYQQTPGQGLQFLFEYFSETQRNKGNFPGRFSGRQFSNSRSEMNVSTLELGDSALYLCASSLSGLGDGYTFGSGTRLTVV.

The chain combines TRBV19 with TRBJ1-2, with a tentative D call TRBD1 (6 bases). The CDR3 spans 14 residues. Trimming shortened V by 7 bases and J by 0 bases, and 12 bases separated the two germline ends. Germline values: CDR1 LNHDA, CDR2 SQIVND (reference sequence). The CDR3 DNA reads TGTGCCAGTAAGGGACATCAAGCTAACTATGGCTACACCTTC. It is translated as CASKGHQANYGYTF.

The chain carries TRBV6-5 and TRBJ1-4, with D perhaps matching TRBD1 (6 bases). Germline V gene lookup returns CDR1 MNHEY and CDR2 SVGAGI. There are 13 residues in the CDR3. V lost 5 bases and J 7 bases, leaving 11 bases between the germline ends. For the CDR3, the DNA is TGTGCCAGCAGTATTGGACAGTCTGAAAAACTGTTTTTT. This translates into CASSIGQSEKLFF.

The V and J genes are TRBV2 and TRBJ2-1; D possibly uses TRBD1 or TRBD2 (6 bases each). Germline lookup yields CDR1 SNHLY and CDR2 FYNNEI. Trimming left V 0 bases short and J 7 bases short, with 13 bases between. The CDR3 totals 15 residues. CDR3 amino acids: CASSEARQGRNEQFF. The CDR3 region has the DNA TGTGCCAGCAGTGAAGCGCGGCAGGGGAGGAATGAGCAGTTCTTC. The full variable domain, completed using reference TRBV2 and TRBJ2-1, is EPEVTQTPSHQVTQMGQEVILRCVPISNHLYFYWYRQILGQKVEFLVSFYNNEISEKSEIFDDQFSVERPDGSNFTLKIRSTKLEDSAMYFCASSEARQGRNEQFFGPGTRLTVL.

This clone was counted between two and nine times. The chain is built from TRBV6-4 and TRBJ2-1, with D possibly TRBD2 on 5 matching bases. The CDR3 extends over 14 amino acids. Between the trimmed V and J ends, which lost 3 bases and 2 bases, there was a span of 8 bases. In germline, CDR1 is MRHNA, CDR2 SNTAGT. DNA for the CDR3: TGTGCCAGCAGTGAGGGAGAGCCCTACAATGAGCAGTTCTTC. This translates into CASSEGEPYNEQFF.

This chain connects TRBV19 to TRBJ2-1, with D hard to call. Deletions cut 0 bases from V and 7 bases from J, with 7 bases between. Germline CDR1 and CDR2: LNHDA and SQIVND (reference sequence). The CDR3 extends over 13 amino acids. In DNA, the CDR3 is TGTGCCAGTAGTATAGATTCCGGGAATGAGCAGTTCTTC. Translating it yields CASSIDSGNEQFF. Variable domain in full (rest from reference TRBV19 and TRBJ2-1): DGGITQSPKYLFRKEGQNVTLSCEQNLNHDAMYWYRQDPGQGLRLIYYSQIVNDFQKGDIAEGYSVSREKKESFPLTVTSAQKNPTAFYLCASSIDSGNEQFFGPGTRLTVL.

CDR3 in amino acids: CASSPSGPTRWFF. The DNA of the CDR3 is TGTGCCAGCAGCCCTAGCGGGCCGACCCGTTGGTTCTTC. V is TRBV14 and J is TRBJ2-1; TRBD2 matches at 8 bases. From germline, CDR1 is SGHDN and CDR2 FVKESK. This CDR3 spans 13 amino acids. J was trimmed by 15 bases and V by 4 bases; bases with no gene match: 11.

This clone showed up just a few times. The rearrangement uses TRBV7-9 and TRBJ2-1; the match to TRBD2 covers 10 bases. This CDR3 comprises 15 residues. The J segment lost 6 bases and the V segment lost 4 bases, leaving 6 bases of the junction unmatched. Germline V CDR1 and CDR2: SEHNR, FQNEAQ (reference sequence). CDR3 in amino acids: CASSYLAGDLNEQFF. The CDR3, as DNA: TGTGCCAGCAGCTACCTAGCGGGAGACCTCAATGAGCAGTTCTTC.